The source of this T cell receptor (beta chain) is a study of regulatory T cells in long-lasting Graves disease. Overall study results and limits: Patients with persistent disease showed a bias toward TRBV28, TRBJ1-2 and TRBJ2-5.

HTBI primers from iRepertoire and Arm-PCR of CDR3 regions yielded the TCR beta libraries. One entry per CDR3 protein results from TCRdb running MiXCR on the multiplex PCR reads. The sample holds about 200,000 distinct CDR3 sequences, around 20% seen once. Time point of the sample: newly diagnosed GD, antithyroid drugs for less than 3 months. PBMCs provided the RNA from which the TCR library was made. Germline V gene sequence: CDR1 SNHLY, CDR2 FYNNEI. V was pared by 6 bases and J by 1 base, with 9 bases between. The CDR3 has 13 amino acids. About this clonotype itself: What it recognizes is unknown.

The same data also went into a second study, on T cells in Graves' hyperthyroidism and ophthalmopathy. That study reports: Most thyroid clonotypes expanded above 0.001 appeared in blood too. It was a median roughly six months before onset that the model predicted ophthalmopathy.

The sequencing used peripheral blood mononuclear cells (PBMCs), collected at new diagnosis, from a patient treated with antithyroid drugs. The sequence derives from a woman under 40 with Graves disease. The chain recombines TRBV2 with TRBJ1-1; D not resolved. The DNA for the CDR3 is TGTGCCAGCAGGGAGTGGGCGAACACTGAAGCTTTCTTT. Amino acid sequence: CASREWANTEAFF.